The TCR beta chain described here comes from a study of blood T cell repertoires in COVID-19. With 4 bases removed from V and 2 bases from J, the gap between germline ends came to 9 bases. The CDR3 runs 13 residues. Germline V gives CDR1 SGHDT, CDR2 YYEEEE. The table came from immunoSEQ multiplex PCR; TCRdb's copy has only in-frame clones and leaves some out. Altogether approximately 99,000 clones are present, roughly 86% being singletons, with the ten largest covering 10% to 15%. This rearrangement joins TRBV5-6 to TRBJ1-2; D might be TRBD1 (5 bases). This receptor was identified in a woman aged 55-75 years in a cohort sampled during active or convalescent COVID-19. Sequencing used peripheral blood. The CDR3 sequence is CASSGRENYGYTF. DNA for the CDR3: TGTGCCAGCAGCGGCAGGGAAAACTATGGCTACACCTTC.